This is a list of T cell receptor beta chains from one sample in a study of T-cell reconstitution after alpha-beta-depleted transplantation in children. One entry per CDR3 protein results from TCRdb running MiXCR on the PCR reads. This table holds almost 500,000 distinct CDR3 sequences, 8% to 11% found once. Sequencing was performed on PBMCs, taken before TCRalphabeta/CD19-depleted stem cell transplant. The receptor source for this set is a child aged 2 to 10 with inherited bone marrow failure, due to receive a stem cell transplant. Both conserved end residues are part of each CDR3. The D gene is left open where the match is weak.

J gene,V gene,D gene,CDR3 protein
TRBJ2-1,TRBV7-9,NA,CASSPPLNEQFF
TRBJ2-1,TRBV28,TRBD2,CASSLGVLAGFNEQFF
TRBJ2-2,TRBV4-3,NA,CASSQDGGRANTGELFF
TRBJ1-1,TRBV24-1,NA,CATSDADTTEAFF
TRBJ1-1,TRBV6-1,NA,CATQRWLNTEAFF
TRBJ1-2,TRBV29-1,NA,CSVEDFSGHTLNYGYNF
TRBJ1-1,TRBV4-3,NA,CASSWDGGDYTEAFF
TRBJ2-4,TRBV12-3/TRBV12-4,NA,CASSLWQNIQYF
TRBJ2-1,TRBV29-1,TRBD1,CSVRGQDSYNEQFF
TRBJ2-7,TRBV20-1,TRBD2,CSARDPGGLGEQYF
TRBJ2-3,TRBV4-1,NA,CASSHPPSGSSTDTQYF
TRBJ2-3,TRBV29-1,TRBD2,CSVEKGGRNTDTQYF
TRBJ2-1,TRBV11-1,NA,CASSLIGWGPKTEGSYNEQFF
TRBJ2-3,TRBV27,TRBD2,CASSLRLADRDTQYF